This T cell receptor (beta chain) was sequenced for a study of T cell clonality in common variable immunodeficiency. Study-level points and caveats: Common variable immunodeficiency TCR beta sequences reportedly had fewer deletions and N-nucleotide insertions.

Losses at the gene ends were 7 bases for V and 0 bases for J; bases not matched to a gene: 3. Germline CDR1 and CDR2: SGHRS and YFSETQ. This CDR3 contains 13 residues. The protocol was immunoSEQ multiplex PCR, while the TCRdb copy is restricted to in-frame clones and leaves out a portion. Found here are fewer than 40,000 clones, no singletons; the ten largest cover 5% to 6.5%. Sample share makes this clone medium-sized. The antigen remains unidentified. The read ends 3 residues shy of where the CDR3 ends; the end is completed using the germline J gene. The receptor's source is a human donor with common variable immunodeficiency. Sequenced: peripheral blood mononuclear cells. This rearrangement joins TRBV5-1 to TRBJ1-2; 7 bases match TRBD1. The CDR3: CASAQGANYGYTF. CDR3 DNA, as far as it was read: TGCGCCAGCGCGCAGGGGGCTAACTATGGC.